Many counts were recorded for the clone carrying this T cell receptor beta chain. Using unique molecular identifiers, the investigators prepared the TCRbeta library. TCRdb analysed the PCR reads with MiXCR anew, one entry per CDR3 protein. The sample holds approximately 500,000 distinct CDR3 sequences, over 9.5% seen once. This sample was included in a study of T-cell reconstitution after alpha-beta-depleted transplantation in children. The CDR3 runs 14 residues. J was trimmed by 6 bases and V by 7 bases; bases with no gene match: 7. Germline V gene sequence: CDR1 SGHTA, CDR2 FQGNSA. The V call is TRBV7-2, the J call TRBJ2-7, with 12 bases matching TRBD2. Here the sequenced sample was PBMCs, taken before TCRalphabeta/CD19-depleted stem cell transplant. The TCR comes from a child younger than 10 with inherited bone marrow failure, due to receive a stem cell transplant. For the CDR3, the DNA is TGTGCCAGCACAGCTAGCGGGAGGGCTAGCGAGCAGTACTTC. Translation: CASTASGRASEQYF.